These 27 T cell receptor beta chains were sequenced from one sample in a study of CD8+CD57+ T cells in acquired aplastic anemia. Using genomic DNA as the template, TCR beta VDJ and CDR3 profiling was carried out. TCRdb ran MiXCR on the reads and lists one entry per CDR3 protein. The sample records 350,000 to 450,000 distinct CDR3 sequences, approximately 70% being singletons. Sequenced material: sorted CD4+, CD8+, or CD8+CD57+ T cells (not recorded which) from PBMCs. All receptors derive from a human donor in good health, serving as a control.

J is TRBJ1-5 and V is TRBV7-2, with D possibly matching TRBD1 (5 bases). The germline V gene has CDR1 SGHTA and CDR2 FQGNSA. The CDR3 runs to 15 residues. Between the trimmed V and J ends, which lost 1 base and 0 bases, there was a span of 7 bases. As DNA, the CDR3 is TGTGCCAGCAGCTTAGACGGGGGTAGCAATCAGCCCCAGCATTTT. Amino acids: CASSLDGGSNQPQHF.

Worth noting for this clonotype: At one of its ends the junction is not consistent with the germline gene, which may arise from a read error. The gene calls are TRBV20-1 and TRBJ2-3, with 8 bases identical to TRBD2. Germline values: CDR1 DFQATT, CDR2 SNEGSKA (reference sequence). The CDR3 spans 15 residues. DNA for the CDR3: TGCAGTGCCGGGGGGGCGCGAGGTGAGCAAGATACGCAGTACTTT. As protein: CSAGGARGEQDTQYF.

This chain connects TRBV5-1 to TRBJ2-2; TRBD2 is a possible D gene (6 bases). CDR1 is SGHRS, CDR2 YFSETQ, per germline. The V end was cut by 3 bases, the J end by 0 bases, with 12 bases between. The CDR3 extends over 16 amino acids. In DNA, the CDR3 is TGCGCCAGCAGCTCCACCGGGACTCCGAACACCGGGGAGCTGTTTTTT. It encodes CASSSTGTPNTGELFF.

This clonotype was detected ten times or more. The rearrangement uses TRBV7-2 and TRBJ1-3; no clear D. Per germline, CDR1 SGHTA and CDR2 FQGNSA. V was trimmed by 0 bases and J by 0 bases, leaving 12 bases between them. The CDR3 loop spans 17 amino acids. This chain's CDR3 is CASSLALGRYSGNTIYF. In DNA form, the CDR3 reads TGTGCCAGCAGCTTAGCTTTAGGGCGCTACTCTGGAAACACCATATATTTT.

This rearrangement joins TRBV29-1 to TRBJ1-2, with unresolved D. The CDR3 covers 11 residues. The germline CDR1 and CDR2 sequences are SQVTM and ANQGSEA. The CDR3 protein is CRGREDYGYTF. CDR3 nucleotide sequence: TGCCGCGGGCGGGAGGACTATGGCTACACCTTC.

This clonotype appeared once. The gene calls are TRBV20-1 and TRBJ1-5, with a weak D call TRBD1 (5 bases). Germline V CDR1 and CDR2: DFQATT, SNEGSKA (reference sequence). V was shortened by 6 bases and J by 3 bases, with 21 bases between the two germline ends. This CDR3 is built from 16 residues. The CDR3 spells CSASTGGRILNQPQHF. CDR3 DNA: TGCAGTGCCAGTACTGGGGGTCGTATACTCAATCAGCCCCAGCATTTT.

As to this clonotype: The junction does not match germline at one end; this may be a read error. The chain carries TRBV2 and TRBJ1-1; D is perhaps TRBD1 (6 bases). The germline gives CDR1 SNHLY, CDR2 FYNNEI. The CDR3 sequence is 15 residues long. The CDR3 bases are TGTGCCAGCAGCGGTCCCGGGACAAACAACACTGCAGCTTTCTTT. This translates into CASSGPGTNNTAAFF.

This chain joins TRBV20-1 and TRBJ1-2, with 7 bases fitting TRBD1. The CDR3 loop spans 15 amino acids. Germline-derived CDR1 and CDR2 are DFQATT and SNEGSKA (reference sequence). The V segment lost 4 bases and the J segment 2 bases; nucleotides outside the gene matches: 10. The CDR3 is CSATPVPGGNYGYTF. CDR3 nucleotide sequence: TGCAGTGCTACCCCAGTACCAGGGGGGAACTATGGCTACACCTTC.

This clonotype was counted many times. The chain recombines TRBV19 with TRBJ2-2; the D gene is possibly TRBD2 (6 bases). Germline V gives CDR1 LNHDA, CDR2 SQIVND (reference sequence). The CDR3 spans 15 residues. The ends were cut back, 4 bases at V and 1 base at J, with 10 bases in the middle. The CDR3 DNA follows: TGTGCCAGTAGTACGGGAGATCGGAACACCGGGGAGCTGTTTTTT. This gives the protein CASSTGDRNTGELFF.

This clonotype was recorded at least ten times. V gene TRBV7-9 combines with J gene TRBJ2-5, with 9 bases aligning to TRBD2. The CDR3 extends over 17 amino acids. Germline V lookup: CDR1 SEHNR, CDR2 FQNEAQ (reference sequence). J was trimmed by 0 bases and V by 2 bases; bases with no gene match: 7. CDR3 sequence (DNA): TGTGCCAGCAGCTTATTGGCTAGCGGGAAGTACCAAGAGACCCAGTACTTC. This encodes CASSLLASGKYQETQYF.

As for this clonotype: Here the CDR3 omits its conserved ending phenylalanine or tryptophan, so a read error is the likely source. Because the CDR3's place on the DNA is in doubt, the DNA is left out and the CDR3 is given as listed by TCRdb. V and J are TRBV7-2 and TRBJ1-5. CDR1 is SGHTA, CDR2 FQGNSA, per germline. The CDR3 extends over 13 residues, inclusive of both ends. The CDR3 spells CASSLVGNQETQY.

The chain links TRBV12-3 or TRBV12-4 to TRBJ1-1, with no clear D. This CDR3 has 14 residues. The ends were cut back, 6 bases at V and 4 bases at J, with 15 bases in the middle. Written as DNA, the CDR3 is TGTGCCAGCAGCTTAACCGACGAGGGCACTGAAGCTTTCTTT. The encoded protein is CASSLTDEGTEAFF.

As to this clonotype: A read error may account for a junction end that differs from germline. The J gene is TRBJ1-6, the V gene TRBV7-8; perhaps TRBD1 as D (5 bases). This CDR3 contains 14 residues. Germline values: CDR1 SGHVS, CDR2 FQNEAQ. In DNA form, the CDR3 reads TGTGCCAGCAGCCTCGGACACCATAATTCGCCCCTCCGCTTT. It translates to CASSLGHHNSPLRF. Supplemented by reference TRBV7-8 and TRBJ1-6, the full variable domain reads GAGVSQSPRYKVAKRGQDVALRCDPISGHVSLFWYQQALGQGPEFLTYFQNEAQLDKSGLPSDRFFAERPEGSVSTLKIQRTQQEDSAVYLCASSLGHHNSPLRFGNGTRLTVT.

The chain combines TRBV7-2 with TRBJ2-3; TRBD1 matches at 11 bases. Germline V gives CDR1 SGHTA, CDR2 FQGNSA. CDR3 size: 16 residues. Trimming removed 8 bases from V and 1 base from J; junction bases left unmatched: 8. The CDR3: CASGTGGRAGTDTQYF. As DNA, the CDR3 is TGTGCCAGCGGGACAGGGGGGAGGGCGGGCACAGATACGCAGTATTTT. The whole variable domain, filled in from reference TRBV7-2 and TRBJ2-3, reads GAGVSQSPSNKVTEKGKDVELRCDPISGHTALYWYRQSLGQGLEFLIYFQGNSAPDKSGLPSDRFSAERTGGSVSTLTIQRTQQEDSAVYLCASGTGGRAGTDTQYFGPGTRLTVL.

This sequence joins TRBV5-4 and TRBJ1-2; possibly TRBD1 for D (6 bases). The CDR3 consists of 14 residues. With 3 bases removed from V and 6 bases from J, the gap between germline ends came to 15 bases. Germline V gives CDR1 SGHNT, CDR2 YYREEE (reference sequence). This chain's CDR3 is CASSWDTDTHGYTF. CDR3 DNA: TGTGCCAGCAGCTGGGACACAGATACGCATGGCTACACCTTC.

Turning to this clonotype: This clone may be a read error of a much larger clone one base away. The gene calls are TRBV25-1 and TRBJ2-7; no reliable D call. The CDR3 has 12 residues. Germline V gene lookup returns CDR1 MGHDK and CDR2 SYGVNS. CDR3 region: CASSSQTYVQYF. DNA of the CDR3: TGTGCCAGCAGCTCCCAGACTTACGTGCAGTACTTC.

J is TRBJ1-6 and V is TRBV5-5; 7 bases match TRBD1. Germline V lookup: CDR1 SGHKS, CDR2 YYEKEE (reference sequence). Trimming cost V 3 bases and J 9 bases; bases outside gene matches: 6. The CDR3 is 14 residues long. The CDR3, as DNA: TGTGCCAGCAGCTCAGGGGGAGATCCTTCACCCCTCCACTTT. This translates into CASSSGGDPSPLHF.

Regarding this clonotype: Mismatch with germline at one junction end may stem from a read error. V and J are TRBV7-2 and TRBJ2-7; no definite D call. The CDR3 contains 15 residues. Germline CDR1 reads SGHTA; CDR2 reads FQGNSA. The chain's CDR3 is CANPRTSANSYEHFF. The CDR3 nucleotides read TGTGCCAACCCTCGAACGAGCGCGAACTCCTACGAGCACTTCTTC.

The chain recombines TRBV7-2 with TRBJ2-1; 9 nucleotides align to TRBD2. This CDR3 spans 16 amino acids. J was trimmed by 4 bases and V by 1 base; bases with no gene match: 5. Germline CDR1 reads SGHTA; CDR2 reads FQGNSA. CDR3 nucleotide sequence: TGTGCCAGCAGCTTAGGAGGTAGCGGGGGTTACAATGAGCAGTTCTTC. Protein: CASSLGGSGGYNEQFF.

Details on this clonotype: Since the CDR3 does not end with the conserved phenylalanine or tryptophan, this likely comes from a read error. The limits of the CDR3 on the DNA are not certain, so only TCRdb's listed CDR3 is given. The genes are TRBV7-7 and TRBJ2-5; the D call TRBD1 from the table was never checked on the DNA. The length of the CDR3 is 13 amino acids, counting both ends. CDR1 is SSHAT and CDR2 is FNYEAQ in the germline V gene (reference sequence). CDR3: CASSAGGENTEEL.

With regard to this clonotype: No conserved phenylalanine or tryptophan is present at the end of the CDR3, so a read error is the likely explanation. The limits of the CDR3 on the DNA are not certain, so only TCRdb's listed CDR3 is given. The rearrangement links TRBV2 to TRBJ1-3; TRBD1, the D gene given by the table, was not confirmed from the DNA. CDR1 and CDR2 from the germline V gene are SNHLY and FYNNEI. The CDR3 is made up of 13 amino acids, end residues included. The CDR3 region is CASSSSQGQNLYY.

With respect to this clonotype: A junction end diverges from the germline sequence, so it may reflect a read error. V and J are TRBV29-1 and TRBJ1-2; no firm D call. CDR1 is SQVTM and CDR2 is ANQGSEA in the germline V gene. This CDR3 has 12 residues. As DNA, the CDR3 is TGCAGCGTGGCCCGAGGACCCTATGAGCAGTCCTTC. Amino acid sequence: CSVARGPYEQSF.

The V gene is TRBV14, the J gene TRBJ2-3; 12 bases match TRBD2. Per the germline V gene, CDR1 is SGHDN and CDR2 is FVKESK. There are 17 residues in the CDR3. With V trimmed by 4 bases and J by 1 base, 6 bases remained unmatched. For the CDR3, the DNA is TGTGCCAGCAGCCTGGGACTAGCGGGCCTTCGCACAGATACGCAGTATTTT. Residues: CASSLGLAGLRTDTQYF.

The chain joins TRBV4-2 to TRBJ1-6; D possibly corresponds to TRBD1 (6 bases). Per the germline V gene, CDR1 is LGHNA and CDR2 is YNFKEQ. The CDR3 totals 14 residues. V lost 4 bases and J lost 18, with 22 bases in between. The CDR3 region has the DNA TGTGCCAGCAGCCTGACAGGAGGAAATTCACCGCACCACTTT. Amino acids: CASSLTGGNSPHHF.

The genes are TRBV5-1 and TRBJ2-3, with no clear D. Germline CDR1 and CDR2: SGHRS and YFSETQ. Trimming removed 8 bases from V and 10 bases from J, with 20 bases in between. The CDR3 extends over 13 amino acids. The CDR3 here is CARLLAVANSQYF. In DNA, the CDR3 is TGCGCCAGACTCCTGGCCGTCGCAAATTCGCAGTATTTT.

This clonotype was found many times. V usage is TRBV11-2 and J usage is TRBJ2-7; 7 nucleotides align to TRBD1. CDR3 length: 13 amino acids. V dropped 0 bases and J dropped 5; count of bases not matched to a gene: 1. From germline, CDR1 is SGHAT and CDR2 FQNNGV. The CDR3 region has the DNA TGTGCCAGCAGCTTAGACAGGGGGAACGAGCAGTACTTC. Protein product: CASSLDRGNEQYF.

This rearrangement joins TRBV7-2 to TRBJ2-1, with 8 bases lining up with TRBD1. The V and J ends lost 5 bases and 7 bases, in that order; junction bases with no gene match: 10. The CDR3 consists of 15 residues. Germline V gives CDR1 SGHTA, CDR2 FQGNSA. The CDR3 sequence is CASSPTDRVWNEQFF. The CDR3 nucleotides are TGTGCCAGCAGCCCCACGGACAGGGTTTGGAATGAGCAGTTCTTC.